This TCR beta chain was documented in a study of blood T cell repertoires in COVID-19. Sequencing used immunoSEQ multiplex PCR; TCRdb keeps in-frame clones, though not all of them. The data contain 140,000 or so clones, 82% of them singletons. Per germline, CDR1 MGHRA and CDR2 YSYEKL. CDR3 size: 16 residues. Trimming stripped 4 bases from V and 0 bases from J, with 13 bases between. This sequence joins TRBV4-1 and TRBJ2-4; tentatively, D is TRBD1 (6 bases). The TCR was taken from an elderly woman with acute or convalescent COVID-19. The sequenced sample consisted of peripheral blood. CDR3 coding DNA: TGCGCCAGCAGCCCCTGGACAGACCTAGCCAAAAACATTCAGTACTTC. This codes for CASSPWTDLAKNIQYF.